The clone carrying this T cell receptor (beta chain) was detected only once. Its specificity is unknown. This table comes from immunoSEQ multiplex PCR, and its TCRdb copy is limited to in-frame clones, with some not included. The profile shows under 5,500 clones, about 84% of them singletons. Trimming took 2 bases from V and 0 from J; bases not matched to a gene: 4. This CDR3 is 15 amino acids long. From germline, CDR1 is MGHRA and CDR2 YSYEKL. These data originate in a study of T cell clonotyping in hematopoietic cell transplantation. Notes on the study in general: Cells were unsorted, so CD4 and CD8 contributions were not separated. Recipient TCR diversity dropped after transplant; expanded clonotypes rose from day 30 to 180.

The specimen comprised peripheral blood mononuclear cells, sampled 30 days after allogeneic stem cell transplant. V gene TRBV4-1 combines with J gene TRBJ2-7; 7 nucleotides line up with TRBD2. The receptor's source is a male patient in his sixties who had an allogeneic stem cell transplant from an unrelated donor, so the T cells may come from the graft donor. Some clones in this sample may be carry-over from other donors' samples. The CDR3 nucleotides read TGCGCCAGCAGCCAACACCGGGACTACTCCTACGAGCAGTACTTC. Amino acids: CASSQHRDYSYEQYF.